Many counts were recorded for the clone carrying this T cell receptor beta chain. Time point noted: newly diagnosed GD, antithyroid drugs for less than 3 months. Making the TCR library involved RNA that had been extracted from PBMCs. Investigators report Graves' disease was diagnosed under American Thyroid Association guidelines. CDR3-region Arm-PCR and iRepertoire HTBI primers produced the TCR beta libraries. TCRdb reanalysed the multiplex PCR reads using MiXCR and keeps one entry per CDR3 protein. The sample yields some 250,000 distinct CDR3 sequences, 15% to 20% seen once. This sample was taken from a study of regulatory T cells in long-lasting Graves disease. This specimen was peripheral blood mononuclear cells (PBMCs), taken at new diagnosis, from a patient treated with antithyroid drugs. This clonotype was sampled from a female donor with Graves disease.

In DNA, the CDR3 is TGTGCCAGCAGTGACAGCAGGCGGAATCAGCCCCAGCATTTT. Protein sequence: CASSDSRRNQPQHF. This chain links TRBV2 with TRBJ1-5; D is unresolved. The germline V and J ends were trimmed by 3 bases and 4 bases, with 10 bases remaining between them. Germline V gives CDR1 SNHLY, CDR2 FYNNEI. The CDR3 is 14 amino acids. The variable domain in full, with the rest retrieved from reference TRBV2 and TRBJ1-5, is EPEVTQTPSHQVTQMGQEVILRCVPISNHLYFYWYRQILGQKVEFLVSFYNNEISEKSEIFDDQFSVERPDGSNFTLKIRSTKLEDSAMYFCASSDSRRNQPQHFGDGTRLSIL.